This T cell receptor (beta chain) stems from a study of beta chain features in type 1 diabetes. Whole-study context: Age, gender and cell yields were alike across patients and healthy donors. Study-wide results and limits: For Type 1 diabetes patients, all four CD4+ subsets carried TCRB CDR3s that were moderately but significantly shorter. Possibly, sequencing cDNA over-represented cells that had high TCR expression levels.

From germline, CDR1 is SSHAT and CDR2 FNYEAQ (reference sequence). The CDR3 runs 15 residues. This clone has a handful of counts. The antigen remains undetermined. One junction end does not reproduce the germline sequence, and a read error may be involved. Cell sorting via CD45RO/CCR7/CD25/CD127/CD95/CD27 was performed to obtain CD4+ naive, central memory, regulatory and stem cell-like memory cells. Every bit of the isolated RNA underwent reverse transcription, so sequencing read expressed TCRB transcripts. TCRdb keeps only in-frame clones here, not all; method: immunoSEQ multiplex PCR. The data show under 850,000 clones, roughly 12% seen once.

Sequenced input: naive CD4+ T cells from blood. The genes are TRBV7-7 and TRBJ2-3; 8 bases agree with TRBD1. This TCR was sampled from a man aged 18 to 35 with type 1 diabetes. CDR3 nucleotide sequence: TGTGCTAGCAGCCCGGAGACAGGGGCCACAGATACGCAGTATTTT. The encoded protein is CASSPETGATDTQYF.